The next 22 T cell receptor beta chains were all read from a single sample in a study of blood T cells in healthy people across ages. A second PCR, run for about 7 to 11 cycles, used a sample-barcoded 5' primer plus a J-beta primer mix. TCRdb used MiXCR to reprocess the 5' RACE reads, holding one entry per CDR3 protein. In the table there are around 1,600,000 distinct CDR3 sequences, approximately 43% of which are singletons. The specimen was blood. The receptors come from a young woman in good health.

The J gene is TRBJ2-1, the V gene TRBV7-2, with 9 bases lining up with TRBD2. CDR1 is SGHTA, CDR2 FQGNSA, per germline. The V and J ends lost 5 bases and 7 bases, in that order; junction bases with no gene match: 9. The CDR3 is 15 amino acids. The CDR3 loop reads CASSLGTSRQNEQFF. CDR3 DNA: TGTGCCAGCAGCCTCGGGACTAGCAGGCAAAATGAGCAGTTCTTC.

This clonotype was found a few times. The V call is TRBV25-1, the J call TRBJ2-5, with TRBD2 matching over 8 bases. V shed 2 bases and J 11 bases; nucleotides not matched to a gene: 16. CDR3 length equals 16 residues. CDR1 is MGHDK and CDR2 is SYGVNS in the germline V gene. The CDR3 here is CASSEAAGVPLGEQYF. CDR3 sequence (DNA): TGTGCCAGCAGTGAAGCAGCGGGAGTCCCCTTGGGTGAGCAGTACTTC. The full variable domain, rest sourced from reference TRBV25-1 and TRBJ2-5, is EADIYQTPRYLVIGTGKKITLECSQTMGHDKMYWYQQDPGMELHLIHYSYGVNSTEKGDLSSESTVSRIRTEHFPLTLESARPSHTSQYLCASSEAAGVPLGEQYFGPGTRLLVL.

The chain employs TRBV6-2 or TRBV6-3 and TRBJ2-1; the D call may be TRBD1 or TRBD2 (6 bases each). V lost 6 bases and J lost 0, with 15 bases in between. The germline V gene encodes CDR1 MNHEY and CDR2 SVGEGT. This CDR3 region has 16 residues. Here the CDR3 DNA reads TGTGCCAGCAGCCAGAGGTCGGGGGCCTCCTACAATGAGCAGTTCTTC. Translated: CASSQRSGASYNEQFF.

The sample holds a few counts of this clonotype. The V and J genes are TRBV5-6 and TRBJ1-1, with D unresolved. There are 14 residues in the CDR3. Trimming cost V 6 bases and J 0 bases, with 12 bases left between them. CDR1 SGHDT and CDR2 YYEEEE come from the germline V gene. DNA for the CDR3: TGTGCCAGCACCGAGGATCTCATGAACACTGAAGCTTTCTTT. Translation: CASTEDLMNTEAFF.

CDR3 in amino acids: CSARTKNTGELFF. The DNA for the CDR3 is TGCAGTGCAAGGACCAAGAACACCGGGGAGCTGTTTTTT. The chain is built from TRBV20-1 and TRBJ2-2, with D hard to call. Germline assignment: CDR1 DFQATT and CDR2 SNEGSKA (reference sequence). The CDR3 sequence is 13 residues long. V lost 6 bases and J 1 base, leaving 9 bases between the germline ends.

In this sample, this clonotype turned up a few times. V gene TRBV29-1 combines with J gene TRBJ1-1; D may be TRBD1 (5 bases). The CDR3 is 12 residues long. Germline CDR1 and CDR2: SQVTM and ANQGSEA. V gave up 5 bases and J gave up 5 bases, with 12 bases separating them. The CDR3 DNA is TGCAGCGTTCCGGGGGGAGTGACTGAAGCTTTCTTT. It yields the protein CSVPGGVTEAFF.

This clonotype turned up a few times. The chain has TRBV12-3 or TRBV12-4 and TRBJ1-5; D is unclear. This CDR3 contains 13 residues. Trimming left V 6 bases short and J 13 bases short, with 19 bases between. The DNA of the CDR3 is TGTGCCAGCAGCCTGACCAGCCAGACACTACAGCATTTT. Its translation: CASSLTSQTLQHF.

Of note for this clonotype: This may arise from a read error, as a much more abundant clone is one base away. This chain uses TRBV20-1 with TRBJ2-1, with D possibly matching TRBD1 (5 bases). The CDR3 consists of 14 residues. Germline CDR1 and CDR2: DFQATT and SNEGSKA (reference sequence). V was pared by 8 bases and J by 10 bases, with 24 bases between. The CDR3 DNA sequence: TGCAGTTCAAAGAGGCAGGGAAGGACCTACGAGCAGTTCTTC. Protein product: CSSKRQGRTYEQFF.

Concerning this clonotype itself: A much larger clone differs by one base, so this may be a read error. The V gene is TRBV29-1, the J gene TRBJ1-2; TRBD1 aligns across 8 bases. Germline CDR1 is SQVTM and CDR2 is ANQGSEA. The CDR3 is 12 amino acids. The CDR3 DNA sequence: TGCAGCGTTGGACAGGGGAACTATGACTACACCTTC. As protein: CSVGQGNYDYTF.

As for this clonotype: A read error may account for a junction end that differs from germline. V gene TRBV7-2 combines with J gene TRBJ2-1, with D tentatively TRBD1 (6 bases). The CDR3 totals 16 residues. Germline V gene lookup returns CDR1 SGHTA and CDR2 FQGNSA. The CDR3 DNA follows: TGTGCCAGCAGCTTAGGCGGACAGAGCTCCCACAATGAGCAGTTCTTC. Translating gives CASSLGGQSSHNEQFF.

This clonotype has a handful of counts. The chain links TRBV4-3 to TRBJ2-3, with 7 bases aligning to TRBD2. The CDR3 length is 16 residues. The germline CDR1 and CDR2 sequences are LGHNA and YSLEER. The junction had 10 bases not matched to a gene; V was cut back by 7 bases and J by 0 bases. CDR3 in amino acids: CASKTYSGASTDTQYF. In DNA, the CDR3 is TGCGCCAGCAAAACCTACAGCGGGGCCAGCACAGATACGCAGTATTTT.

This chain uses TRBV20-1 with TRBJ2-4; no clear D gene. The J call may be incorrect, as the DNA end agrees better with TRBJ2-7. The length of the CDR3 is 14 residues. Per germline, CDR1 DFQATT and CDR2 SNEGSKA (reference sequence). The CDR3 sequence: CSAGRGTLSSEQYF. CDR3 bases: TGCAGTGCTGGACGCGGCACTCTAAGCAGCGAGCAGTACTTC.

CDR3 amino acids: CASSLVRGALDSYNEQFF. As DNA, the CDR3 is TGTGCCAGCAGCTTGGTGCGGGGGGCCCTAGATTCCTACAATGAGCAGTTCTTC. The chain recombines TRBV5-6 with TRBJ2-1, with 8 bases aligning to TRBD2. CDR1 SGHDT and CDR2 YYEEEE come from the germline V gene. V gave up 0 bases and J gave up 1 base; unmatched junction bases: 9. CDR3 length equals 18 residues.

The genes are TRBV9 and TRBJ1-2; the D is unclear. The CDR3 is 14 amino acids. The V end lost 0 bases, the J end lost 8 bases, and 14 bases lay between the germline ends. Germline V lookup: CDR1 SGDLS, CDR2 YYNGEE. CDR3 protein: CASSVGGVYGGYTF. The CDR3 nucleotides are TGTGCCAGCAGCGTAGGTGGAGTATACGGGGGCTACACCTTC.

The chain couples TRBV20-1 to TRBJ1-1; possibly TRBD1 for D (5 bases). The V end lost 0 bases, the J end lost 3 bases, and 8 bases lay between the germline ends. Per germline, CDR1 DFQATT and CDR2 SNEGSKA (reference sequence). The CDR3 covers 13 residues. The CDR3 sequence: CSARDQGHTEAFF. The CDR3 DNA reads as TGCAGTGCTAGAGATCAGGGTCACACTGAAGCTTTCTTT.

In its sample, this clonotype was seen a few times. This chain uses TRBV5-4 with TRBJ2-1; D gene uncertain. Trimming pared 3 bases from V and 3 bases from J, leaving 13 bases between. Germline values: CDR1 SGHNT, CDR2 YYREEE (reference sequence). The CDR3 contains 15 residues. This CDR3 reads CASSSRTPLYNEQFF. CDR3 DNA sequence: TGTGCCAGCAGCTCCAGGACGCCACTCTACAATGAGCAGTTCTTC.

There are a few counts of this clonotype. V usage is TRBV7-9 and J usage is TRBJ2-3; TRBD2 aligns across 16 bases. Looked up from germline, CDR1 is SEHNR and CDR2 is FQNEAQ (reference sequence). The CDR3 covers 19 residues. V lost 6 bases, J lost 5 bases, and 14 bases stayed unmatched. DNA for the CDR3: TGTGCCAGCAGTCCCAAAGGGACTAGCGGGGGGGCTATCGGAGATACGCAGTATTTT. This gives the protein CASSPKGTSGGAIGDTQYF.

To note about this clonotype: Its ends do not fully match the called genes, so a read error is possible. The rearrangement links TRBV9 to TRBJ2-7, with 12 bases matching TRBD2. The CDR3 has 20 amino acids. The germline V gene has CDR1 SGDLS and CDR2 YYNGEE. The DNA of the CDR3 is TGTGCCAGCAGCTCTCCCGGGGGGGGACTAGCGGGCCACAACTCCTACGAGCAGTGCTTC. Translation: CASSSPGGGLAGHNSYEQCF.

J is TRBJ1-5 and V is TRBV3-1, with D uncertain. The CDR3 loop spans 14 amino acids. CDR1 LGHDT and CDR2 YNNKEL come from the germline V gene (reference sequence). Trimming removed 1 base at V and 2 bases at J, with 6 bases between. The CDR3 nucleotides read TGTGCCAGCAGCCAAGGCGAGGGCAATCAGCCCCAGCATTTT. Translating gives CASSQGEGNQPQHF.

In its sample, this clonotype was seen a few times. The rearrangement links TRBV9 to TRBJ2-3, with D unclear. The CDR3 sequence is 15 residues long. Germline CDR1 SGDLS, CDR2 YYNGEE. Trimming stripped 0 bases from V and 7 bases from J, with 15 bases between. CDR3: CASSVGLVASYTQYF. For the CDR3, the DNA is TGTGCCAGCAGCGTAGGCTTGGTAGCCTCATATACGCAGTATTTT.

This rearrangement joins TRBV10-3 to TRBJ1-5; D ambiguous. The V and J ends lost 0 bases and 11 bases respectively, with 11 bases between them. Germline loops: CDR1 ENHRY, CDR2 SYGVKD. CDR3 length: 13 amino acids. CDR3 residues: CAISESIVAAQHF. The CDR3 nucleotides are TGTGCCATCAGTGAGTCGATCGTGGCCGCCCAGCATTTT.

V is TRBV7-2 and J is TRBJ1-1; possibly TRBD1 for D (5 bases). V was cut by 6 bases and J by 1 base, with 15 bases left in between. CDR3 length equals 15 residues. Germline-derived CDR1 and CDR2 are SGHTA and FQGNSA. DNA for the CDR3: TGTGCCAGCAGGCCACGGGGGGGTGGGAACACTGAAGCTTTCTTT. Translation: CASRPRGGGNTEAFF.